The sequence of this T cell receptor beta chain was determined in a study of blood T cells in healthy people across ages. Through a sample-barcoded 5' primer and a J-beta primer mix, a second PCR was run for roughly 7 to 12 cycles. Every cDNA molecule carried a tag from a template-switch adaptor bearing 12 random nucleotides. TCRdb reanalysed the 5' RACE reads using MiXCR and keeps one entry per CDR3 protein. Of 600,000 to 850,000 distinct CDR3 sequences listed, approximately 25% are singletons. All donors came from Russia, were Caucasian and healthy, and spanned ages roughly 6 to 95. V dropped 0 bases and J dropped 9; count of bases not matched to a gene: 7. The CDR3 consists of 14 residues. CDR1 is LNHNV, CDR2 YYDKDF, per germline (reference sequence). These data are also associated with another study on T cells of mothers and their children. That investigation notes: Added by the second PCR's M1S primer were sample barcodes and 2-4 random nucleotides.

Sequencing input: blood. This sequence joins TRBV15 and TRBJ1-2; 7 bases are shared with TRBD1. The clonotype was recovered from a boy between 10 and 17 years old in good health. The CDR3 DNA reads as TGTGCCACCAGCAGAGATGTTCCACAGGGGCGCTACACCTTC. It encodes CATSRDVPQGRYTF.